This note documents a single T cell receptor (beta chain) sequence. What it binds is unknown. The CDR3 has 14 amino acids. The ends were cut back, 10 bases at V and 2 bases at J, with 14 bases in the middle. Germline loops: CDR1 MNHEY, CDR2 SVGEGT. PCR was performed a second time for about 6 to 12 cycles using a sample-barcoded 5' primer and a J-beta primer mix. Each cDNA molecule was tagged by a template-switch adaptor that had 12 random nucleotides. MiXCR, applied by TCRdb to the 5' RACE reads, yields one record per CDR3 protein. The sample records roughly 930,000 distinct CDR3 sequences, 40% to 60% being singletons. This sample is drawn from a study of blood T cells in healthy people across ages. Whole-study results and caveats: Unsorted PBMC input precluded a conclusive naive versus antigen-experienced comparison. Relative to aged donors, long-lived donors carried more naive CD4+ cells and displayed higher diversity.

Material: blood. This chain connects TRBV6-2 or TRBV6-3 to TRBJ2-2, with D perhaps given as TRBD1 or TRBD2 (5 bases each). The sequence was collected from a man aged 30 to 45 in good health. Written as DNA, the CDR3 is TGTGCCACCGGGGCAGGGAGTAACACCGGGGAGCTGTTTTTT. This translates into CATGAGSNTGELFF.